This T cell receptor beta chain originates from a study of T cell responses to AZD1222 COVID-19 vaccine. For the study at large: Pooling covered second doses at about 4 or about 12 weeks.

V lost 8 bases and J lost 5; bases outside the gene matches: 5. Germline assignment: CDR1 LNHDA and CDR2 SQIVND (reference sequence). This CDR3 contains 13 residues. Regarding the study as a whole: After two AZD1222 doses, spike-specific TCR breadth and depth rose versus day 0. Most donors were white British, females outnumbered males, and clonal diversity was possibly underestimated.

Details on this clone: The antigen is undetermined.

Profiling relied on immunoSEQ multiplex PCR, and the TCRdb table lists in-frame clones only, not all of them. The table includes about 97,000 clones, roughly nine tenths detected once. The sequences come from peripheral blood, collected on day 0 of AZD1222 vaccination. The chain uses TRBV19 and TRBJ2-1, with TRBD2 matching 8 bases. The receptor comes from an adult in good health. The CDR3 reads CASHGTSDNEQFF. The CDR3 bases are TGTGCCAGTCACGGGACTAGTGACAATGAGCAGTTCTTC.